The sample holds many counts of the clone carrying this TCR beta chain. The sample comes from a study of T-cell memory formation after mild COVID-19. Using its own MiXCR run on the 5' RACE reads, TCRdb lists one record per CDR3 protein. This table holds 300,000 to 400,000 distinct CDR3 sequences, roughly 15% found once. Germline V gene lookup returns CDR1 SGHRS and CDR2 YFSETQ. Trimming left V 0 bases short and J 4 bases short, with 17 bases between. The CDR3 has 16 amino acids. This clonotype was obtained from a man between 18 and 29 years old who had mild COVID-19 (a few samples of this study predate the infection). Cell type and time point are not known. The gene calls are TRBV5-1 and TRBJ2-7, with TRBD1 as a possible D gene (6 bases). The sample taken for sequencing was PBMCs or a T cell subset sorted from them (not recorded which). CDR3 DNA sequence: TGCGCCAGCAGCTTGGAGGGACACCGATTGGGTTACGAGCAGTACTTC. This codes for CASSLEGHRLGYEQYF.